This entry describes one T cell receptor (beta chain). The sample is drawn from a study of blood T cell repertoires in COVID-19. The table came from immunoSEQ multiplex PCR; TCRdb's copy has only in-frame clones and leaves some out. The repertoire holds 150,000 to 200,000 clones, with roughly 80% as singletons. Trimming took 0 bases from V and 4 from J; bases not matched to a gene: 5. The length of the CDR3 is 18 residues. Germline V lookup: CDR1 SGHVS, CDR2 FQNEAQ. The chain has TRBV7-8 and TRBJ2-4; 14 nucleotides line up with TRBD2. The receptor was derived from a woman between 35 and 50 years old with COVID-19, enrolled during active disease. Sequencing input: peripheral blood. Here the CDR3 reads CASSLAMGLAGVKNIQYF. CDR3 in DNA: TGTGCCAGCAGCTTAGCGATGGGACTAGCGGGAGTGAAAAACATTCAGTACTTC.